Below, 17 T cell receptor beta chains from the same sample are listed, as sequenced in a study of technical replicates of blood from several donors. The repertoire was sequenced with immunoSEQ multiplex PCR; TCRdb's copy has only in-frame clones and lacks some. The sample shows about 70,000 clones, around 97% of them seen only once. Sequences were obtained from T cells isolated from PBMCs. Receptors were obtained from a human donor in good health.

The J gene is TRBJ2-5, the V gene TRBV21-1; the table's D call of TRBD1 was not tested on the DNA. TRBV21-1 is listed as a pseudogene. The CDR3 totals 15 residues. The CDR3 DNA follows: TGTGCCAGCAGCAAAGAGGGCAGGGCCTCGGATACCCAGTACTTC. It translates to CASSKEGRASDTQYF.

This chain links TRBV4-1 with TRBJ2-7; D possibly corresponds to TRBD2 (6 bases). The V gene lost 5 bases and the J gene lost 5 bases, with 19 bases spanning the gap. Germline V gives CDR1 MGHRA, CDR2 YSYEKL. The CDR3 is 15 amino acids. The CDR3 region has the DNA TGCGCCAGCAGCTCGCCCGGGAGCATTACAGACGAGCAGTACTTC. Translated: CASSSPGSITDEQYF.

The gene calls are TRBV29-1 and TRBJ2-7; 7 bases fit TRBD1. In germline, CDR1 is SQVTM, CDR2 ANQGSEA. The CDR3 has 13 residues. Trimming removed 4 bases from V and 1 base from J; junction bases left unmatched: 4. The CDR3 here is CSVVGTASYEQYF. The CDR3 DNA follows: TGCAGCGTTGTCGGGACAGCGTCCTACGAGCAGTACTTC.

This sequence joins TRBV5-8 and TRBJ1-5, with D uncertain. Trimming removed 3 bases at V and 0 bases at J, with 22 bases between. CDR1 and CDR2 from the germline V gene are SGHTS and YDEGEE. This CDR3 has 19 amino acids. CDR3 bases: TGTGCCAGCAGCTCACCAGGTTTCCCTACCTTTTATAGCAATCAGCCCCAGCATTTT. It yields the protein CASSSPGFPTFYSNQPQHF. Full variable domain (rest looked up from reference TRBV5-8 and TRBJ1-5): EAGVTQSPTHLIKTRGQQATLRCSPISGHTSVYWYQQALGLGLQFLLWYDEGEERNRGNFPPRFSGRQFPNYSSELNVNALELEDSALYLCASSSPGFPTFYSNQPQHFGDGTRLSIL.

The chain employs TRBV7-3 and TRBJ2-7; no reliable D call. The V and J ends lost 5 bases and 0 bases respectively, with 17 bases between them. This CDR3 region has 16 residues. CDR1 is SGHTA and CDR2 is FQGTGA in the germline V gene. CDR3 protein: CASSPDRSGSSYEQYF. The CDR3 nucleotides read TGTGCCAGCAGCCCCGATAGGAGTGGTAGCTCCTACGAGCAGTACTTC. Looking up the rest from reference TRBV7-3 and TRBJ2-7 gives the full variable domain: GAGVSQTPSNKVTEKGKYVELRCDPISGHTALYWYRQSLGQGPEFLIYFQGTGAADDSGLPNDRFFAVRPEGSVSTLKIQRTERGDSAVYLCASSPDRSGSSYEQYFGPGTRLTVT.

The genes are TRBV29-1 and TRBJ1-4, with 11 nucleotides matching TRBD1. CDR1 and CDR2 (germline): SQVTM, ANQGSEA. Unmatched junction bases numbered 9, after V lost 3 bases and J lost 6 bases. The CDR3 has 16 residues. The DNA of the CDR3 is TGCAGCGTTGAGAGTTTGGGACAGGGGGAGGATGAAAAACTGTTTTTT. This gives the protein CSVESLGQGEDEKLFF.

The V call is TRBV7-9, the J call TRBJ1-5; D gene unclear. The length of the CDR3 is 16 residues. The germline V and J ends were trimmed by 0 bases and 0 bases, with 9 bases remaining between them. CDR1 and CDR2 (germline): SEHNR, FQNEAQ (reference sequence). The CDR3 DNA sequence: TGTGCCAGCAGCTTAGCGGGAGGTGCTAGCAATCAGCCCCAGCATTTT. This sequence encodes CASSLAGGASNQPQHF.

The V gene is TRBV2, the J gene TRBJ2-5, with 7 nucleotides matching TRBD1. Germline V lookup: CDR1 SNHLY, CDR2 FYNNEI. Germline trimming cut 6 bases from V and 5 bases from J; bases unmatched to any gene: 6. CDR3 length: 13 amino acids. This CDR3 reads CASRRDREETQYF. In DNA, the CDR3 is TGTGCCAGCAGACGAGACAGGGAGGAGACCCAGTACTTC.

The CDR3 DNA sequence: TGTGCCAGCAGCCCGACTAGCGGGGGGCGGGACAGCGGGGAGCTGTTTTTT. It translates to CASSPTSGGRDSGELFF. The gene calls are TRBV7-3 and TRBJ2-2, with 13 bases aligning to TRBD2. The J segment lost 7 bases and the V segment lost 5 bases, leaving 10 bases of the junction unmatched. The germline V gene encodes CDR1 SGHTA and CDR2 FQGTGA. The CDR3 runs to 17 residues.

V gene TRBV15 combines with J gene TRBJ2-7, with TRBD2 matching over 8 bases. Germline CDR1 is LNHNV and CDR2 is YYDKDF (reference sequence). The CDR3 has 14 amino acids. Losses at the gene ends were 5 bases for V and 1 base for J; bases not matched to a gene: 4. CDR3 sequence (DNA): TGTGCCACCAGCGGACGGGAGGGGTCCTACGAGCAGTACTTC. This gives the protein CATSGREGSYEQYF.

The chain recombines TRBV11-3 with TRBJ2-2, with a tentative D call TRBD2 (6 bases). The germline V gene has CDR1 SGHNT and CDR2 YENEEA. Trimming removed 8 bases from V and 4 bases from J, with 26 bases in between. The length of the CDR3 is 18 residues. CDR3 in amino acids: CASAPGVIGTRSTGELFF. CDR3 coding DNA: TGTGCCAGCGCCCCGGGGGTCATTGGGACCAGATCCACCGGGGAGCTGTTTTTT.

The rearrangement links TRBV7-9 to TRBJ2-1; 7 bases match TRBD1. The CDR3 has 15 residues. The trim removed 3 bases at V and 5 bases at J, leaving 7 bases unmatched. CDR1 and CDR2 (germline): SEHNR, FQNEAQ (reference sequence). The CDR3 loop reads CASSFGQVGNNEQFF. In nucleotides, the CDR3 is TGTGCCAGCAGCTTCGGACAGGTCGGTAACAATGAGCAGTTCTTC.

J is TRBJ1-5 and V is TRBV28; 8 positions agree with TRBD1. With V trimmed by 6 bases and J by 6 bases, 7 bases remained unmatched. From germline, CDR1 is MDHEN and CDR2 SYDVKM. The CDR3 has 14 amino acids. The CDR3 protein is CASRTDRGSQPQHF. In DNA form, the CDR3 reads TGTGCCAGCAGAACCGACAGGGGATCTCAGCCCCAGCATTTT.

The genes are TRBV5-6 and TRBJ2-1, with TRBD2 matching 11 bases. The CDR3 totals 15 residues. The V gene end was trimmed by 4 bases and the J gene end by 8 bases; junction bases not matched to a gene: 8. Germline lookup yields CDR1 SGHDT and CDR2 YYEEEE. CDR3 region: CASSPTSGSSDEQFF. The CDR3 DNA reads TGTGCCAGCAGCCCTACTAGCGGGAGTTCGGATGAGCAGTTCTTC.

This clone was detected only once. This rearrangement joins TRBV7-9 to TRBJ2-3, with 9 bases that match TRBD2. The J segment lost 1 base and the V segment lost 1 base, leaving 6 bases of the junction unmatched. This CDR3 spans 17 amino acids. Germline V gives CDR1 SEHNR, CDR2 FQNEAQ (reference sequence). The CDR3 here is CASSLGASGEGTDTQYF. The CDR3 nucleotides read TGTGCCAGCAGCTTAGGGGCTAGCGGGGAGGGCACAGATACGCAGTATTTT.

The chain uses TRBV10-1 and TRBJ1-1, with 8 bases aligning to TRBD1. The CDR3 has 17 residues. In germline, CDR1 is WNHNN, CDR2 SYGVQD (reference sequence). V shed 4 bases, J shed 1 base, and the junction held 11 bases outside the gene matches. This CDR3 reads CASSGVPRGLRNTEAFF. In DNA form, the CDR3 reads TGCGCCAGCAGTGGGGTCCCCAGGGGGCTGAGGAACACTGAAGCTTTCTTT.

This chain joins TRBV6-5 and TRBJ2-7; TRBD1 aligns across 9 bases. This CDR3 has 16 residues. The trim removed 6 bases at V and 2 bases at J, leaving 11 bases unmatched. CDR1 and CDR2 (germline): MNHEY, SVGAGI. CDR3 amino acids: CASRYLTGTGPYEQYF. In DNA form, the CDR3 reads TGTGCCAGCAGATACCTTACCGGGACAGGGCCCTACGAGCAGTACTTC.